This TCR beta chain originates from a study of cytomegalovirus exposure and HLA in healthy donors. Study findings and constraints: Reportedly, cytomegalovirus status was diagnosed with high sensitivity and specificity.

Clones were read by immunoSEQ multiplex PCR, and TCRdb kept only the in-frame ones, dropping some. The data hold 55,000 to 75,000 clones, with 85% to 95% observed a single time. The donors belonged to the roughly 130-subject validation cohort, separate from the approximately 700-subject first cohort. About this clone: Its specificity is unknown.

V was pared by 6 bases and J by 5 bases, with 17 bases between. In germline, CDR1 is MNHEY, CDR2 SVGAGI. The CDR3 has 14 amino acids. The sequence derives from a man aged 18-30 years in good health and CMV-seropositive. V usage is TRBV6-5 and J usage is TRBJ2-7, with D possibly matching TRBD1 (6 bases). The source material was PBMCs. The CDR3 region has the DNA TGTGCCAGCAGCAGAGGCCAGGGGCCCGACGAGCAGTACTTC. The encoded protein is CASSRGQGPDEQYF.